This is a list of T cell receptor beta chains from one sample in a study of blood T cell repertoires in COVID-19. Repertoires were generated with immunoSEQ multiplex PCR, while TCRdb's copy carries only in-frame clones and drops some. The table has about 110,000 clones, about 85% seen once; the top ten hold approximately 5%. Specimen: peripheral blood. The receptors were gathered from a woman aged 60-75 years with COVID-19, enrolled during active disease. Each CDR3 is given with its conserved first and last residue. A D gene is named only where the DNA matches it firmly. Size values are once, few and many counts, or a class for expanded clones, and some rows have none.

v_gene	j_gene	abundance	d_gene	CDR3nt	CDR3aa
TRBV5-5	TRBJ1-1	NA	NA	TGTGCCAGCAGCCCCACTCTGATAGGGGCCGGTTCGGCTTTCTTT	CASSPTLIGAGSAFF
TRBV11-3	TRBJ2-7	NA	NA	TGTGCCAGCAGCTCAGGAACCGGGACAAACCCAAAGCAGTACTTC	CASSSGTGTNPKQYF
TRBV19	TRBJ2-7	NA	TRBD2	TGTGCCAGTAGTTCACTAGCGGGGAGCTACGAGCAGTACTTC	CASSSLAGSYEQYF
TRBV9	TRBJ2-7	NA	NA	TGTGCCAGCAGCGTAGGAGGGCAGGGGATCGACGAGCAGTACTTC	CASSVGGQGIDEQYF
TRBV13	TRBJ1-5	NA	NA	TGTGCCAGCAGCCGCGGACAGATCAATCAGCCCCAGCATTTT	CASSRGQINQPQHF
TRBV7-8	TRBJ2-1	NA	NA	TGTGCCAGCAGCTTAGTAAACTACCCGCCCTTTTACAATGAGCAGTTCTTC	CASSLVNYPPFYNEQFF
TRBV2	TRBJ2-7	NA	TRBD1	TGTGCCAGCCGGGACAGGGGTGATGAGCAGTACTTC	CASRDRGDEQYF
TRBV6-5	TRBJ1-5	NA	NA	TGTGCCAGCAGTTCCATTCAGATCAATCAGCCCCAGCATTTT	CASSSIQINQPQHF
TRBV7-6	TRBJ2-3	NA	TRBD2	TGTGCCAGCAGCTCGTCCGGTAGCGGGTATACGCAGTATTTT	CASSSSGSGYTQYF
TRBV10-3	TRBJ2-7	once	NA	TGTGCCATCAGTGAGTCGATTCTAGGTTACGAGCAGTACTTC	CAISESILGYEQYF
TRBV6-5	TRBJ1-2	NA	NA	TGTGCCAGCAGTCTTCTCGGGCAGGGCGATGGCTACACCTTC	CASSLLGQGDGYTF
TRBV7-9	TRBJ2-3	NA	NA	TGTGCCAGCAGCTTAGCGGGGCGCGATACGCAGTATTTT	CASSLAGRDTQYF
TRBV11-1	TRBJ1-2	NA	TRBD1	TGTGCCAGCAGTTCGGACAGGACATATGGCTACACCTTC	CASSSDRTYGYTF
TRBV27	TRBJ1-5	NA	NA	TGTGCCAGCAGTTTATCAGACAGGACCAATCAGCCCCAGCATTTT	CASSLSDRTNQPQHF
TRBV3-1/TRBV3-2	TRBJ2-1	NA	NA	TGTGCCAGCAGCCAAGAACGCGGGAATGAGCAGTTCTTC	CASSQERGNEQFF
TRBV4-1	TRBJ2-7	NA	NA	TGCGCCAGCAGCCGACAAAAGTCCTACGAGCAGTACTTC	CASSRQKSYEQYF
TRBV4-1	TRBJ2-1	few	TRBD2	TGCGCCAGCAGCCAAGTAGCGGGGGGATACAATGAGCAGTTCTTC	CASSQVAGGYNEQFF
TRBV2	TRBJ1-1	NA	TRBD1	TGTGCCAGCAGCCCCGGACGGGACAGGGGGGAAGCTTTCTTT	CASSPGRDRGEAFF
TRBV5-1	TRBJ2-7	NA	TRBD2	TGCGCCAGCAGCTCCCGCTTTAGCGGGGGCCTGAGCTACGAGCAGTACTTC	CASSSRFSGGLSYEQYF
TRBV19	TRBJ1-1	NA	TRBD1	TGTGCCAGTAGTCCCCGGACAGGTTTGAACACTGAAGCTTTCTTT	CASSPRTGLNTEAFF
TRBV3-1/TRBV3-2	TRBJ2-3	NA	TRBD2	TGTGCCAGCAGCGAACTAGCGGGGGGGCCGAGAAGCACAGATACGCAGTATTTT	CASSELAGGPRSTDTQYF
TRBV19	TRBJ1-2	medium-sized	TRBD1	TGTGCCAGTAGTATCGTTGCCGGGACAGGGGTTGGCTATGGCTACACCTTC	CASSIVAGTGVGYGYTF
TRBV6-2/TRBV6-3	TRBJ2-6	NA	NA	TGTGCCAGCAGTTACTCGGGGCTAAGCGGGGCCAACGTCCTGACTTTC	CASSYSGLSGANVLTF
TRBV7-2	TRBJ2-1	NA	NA	TGTGCCAGCAGCTTAGCGGTGAGCTCCTACAATGAGCAGTTCTTC	CASSLAVSSYNEQFF
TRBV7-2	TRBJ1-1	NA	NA	TGTGCCAGCAGCTTAGGGCCGGGCAGCGGAGCTTTCTTT	CASSLGPGSGAFF
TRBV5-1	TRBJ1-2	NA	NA	TGCGCCAGCAGCTTTGGGGCGGTGACAGGATCCGGCTACACCTTC	CASSFGAVTGSGYTF
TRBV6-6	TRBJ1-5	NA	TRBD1	TGTGCCAGCAGTTCGGAACAGGGGAGCAATCAGCCCCAGCATTTT	CASSSEQGSNQPQHF